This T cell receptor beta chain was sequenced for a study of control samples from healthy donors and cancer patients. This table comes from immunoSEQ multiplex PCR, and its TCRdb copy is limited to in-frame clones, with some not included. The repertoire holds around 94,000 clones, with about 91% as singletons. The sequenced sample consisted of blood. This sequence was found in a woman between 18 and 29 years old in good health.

The CDR3 nucleotides are TGTGCCAGCAAAGGAAGCGAGGGACTAGGAGAGACCCAGTACTTC. This codes for CASKGSEGLGETQYF. The chain links TRBV21-1 to TRBJ2-5; the DNA was not used to check the table's D call, TRBD2. TRBV21-1 is marked as a pseudogene. The length of the CDR3 is 15 residues.